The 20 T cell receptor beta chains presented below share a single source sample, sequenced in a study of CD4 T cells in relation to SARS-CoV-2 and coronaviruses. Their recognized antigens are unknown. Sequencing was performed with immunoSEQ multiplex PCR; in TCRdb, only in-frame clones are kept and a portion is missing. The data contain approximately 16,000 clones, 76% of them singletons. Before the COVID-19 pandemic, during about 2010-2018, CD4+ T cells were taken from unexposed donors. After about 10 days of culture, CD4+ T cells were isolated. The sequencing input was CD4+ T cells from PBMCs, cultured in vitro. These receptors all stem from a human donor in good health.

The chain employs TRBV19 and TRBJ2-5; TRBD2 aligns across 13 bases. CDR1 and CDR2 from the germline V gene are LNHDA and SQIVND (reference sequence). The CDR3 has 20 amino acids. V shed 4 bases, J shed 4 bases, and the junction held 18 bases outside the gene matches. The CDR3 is CASSTTRTSGRIQGVETQYF. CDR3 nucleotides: TGTGCCAGTAGTACGACAAGGACTAGCGGGAGAATCCAGGGAGTAGAGACCCAGTACTTC.

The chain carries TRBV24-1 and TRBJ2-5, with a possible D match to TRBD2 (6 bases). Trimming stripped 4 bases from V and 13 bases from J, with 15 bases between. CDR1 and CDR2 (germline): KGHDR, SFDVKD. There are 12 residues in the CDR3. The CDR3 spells CATSDSPGLTYF. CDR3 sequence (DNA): TGTGCCACCAGTGACTCACCGGGACTGACGTACTTC.

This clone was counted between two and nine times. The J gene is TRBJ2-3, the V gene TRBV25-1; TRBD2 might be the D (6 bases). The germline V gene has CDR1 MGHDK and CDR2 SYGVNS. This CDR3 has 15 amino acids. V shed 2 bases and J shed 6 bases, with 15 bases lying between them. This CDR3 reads CASSERLGGGDTQYF. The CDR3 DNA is TGTGCCAGCAGTGAACGACTAGGAGGAGGGGATACGCAGTATTTT.

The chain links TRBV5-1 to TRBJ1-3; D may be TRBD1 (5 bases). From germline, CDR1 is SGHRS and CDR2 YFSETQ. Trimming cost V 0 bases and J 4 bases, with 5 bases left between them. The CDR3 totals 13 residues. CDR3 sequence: CASSLEGGNTIYF. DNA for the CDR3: TGCGCCAGCAGCTTGGAGGGGGGAAACACCATATATTTT.

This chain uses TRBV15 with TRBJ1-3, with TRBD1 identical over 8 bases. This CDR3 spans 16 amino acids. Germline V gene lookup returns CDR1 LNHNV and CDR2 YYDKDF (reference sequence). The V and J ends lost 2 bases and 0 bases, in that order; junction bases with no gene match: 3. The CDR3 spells CATSRWTGSSGNTIYF. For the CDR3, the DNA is TGTGCCACCAGCAGATGGACAGGGTCCTCTGGAAACACCATATATTTT.

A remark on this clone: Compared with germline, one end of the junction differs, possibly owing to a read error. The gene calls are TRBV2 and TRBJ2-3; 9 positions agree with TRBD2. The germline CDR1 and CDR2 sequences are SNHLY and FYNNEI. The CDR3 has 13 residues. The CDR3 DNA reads TGTGCCAGCAGAGCTAGCGGGACAGAAACGCAGTATTTT. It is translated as CASRASGTETQYF.

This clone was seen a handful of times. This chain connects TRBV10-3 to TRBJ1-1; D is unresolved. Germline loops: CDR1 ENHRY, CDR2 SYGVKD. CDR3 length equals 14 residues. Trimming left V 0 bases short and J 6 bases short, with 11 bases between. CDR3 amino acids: CAISESRARAEAFF. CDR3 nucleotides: TGTGCCATCAGTGAGTCAAGGGCACGAGCTGAAGCTTTCTTT.

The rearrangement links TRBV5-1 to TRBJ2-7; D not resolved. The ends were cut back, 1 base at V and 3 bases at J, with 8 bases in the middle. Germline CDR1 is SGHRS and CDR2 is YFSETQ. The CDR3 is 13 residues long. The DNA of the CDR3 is TGCGCCAGCAGCTTGTTGATGGACTACGAGCAGTACTTC. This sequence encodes CASSLLMDYEQYF.

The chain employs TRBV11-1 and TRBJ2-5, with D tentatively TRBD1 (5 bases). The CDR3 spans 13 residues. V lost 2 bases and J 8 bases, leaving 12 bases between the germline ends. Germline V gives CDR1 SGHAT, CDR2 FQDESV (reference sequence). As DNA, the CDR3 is TGTGCCAGCAGCTTAAGCGACAGAGAAACCCAGTACTTC. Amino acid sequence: CASSLSDRETQYF.

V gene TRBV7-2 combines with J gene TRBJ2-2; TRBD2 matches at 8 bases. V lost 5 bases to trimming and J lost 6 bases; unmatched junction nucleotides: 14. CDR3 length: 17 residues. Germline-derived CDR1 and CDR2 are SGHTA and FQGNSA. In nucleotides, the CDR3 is TGTGCCAGCAGCGAAAGTCCAGCGGGAGTGATCGCCGGGGAGCTGTTTTTT. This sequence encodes CASSESPAGVIAGELFF.

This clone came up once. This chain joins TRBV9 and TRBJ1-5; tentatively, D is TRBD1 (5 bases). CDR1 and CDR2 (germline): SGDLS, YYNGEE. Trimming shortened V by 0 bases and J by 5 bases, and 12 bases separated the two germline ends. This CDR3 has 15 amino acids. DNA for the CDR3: TGTGCCAGCAGCGTAGACCCGGGGCAGCATCAGCCCCAGCATTTT. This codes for CASSVDPGQHQPQHF.

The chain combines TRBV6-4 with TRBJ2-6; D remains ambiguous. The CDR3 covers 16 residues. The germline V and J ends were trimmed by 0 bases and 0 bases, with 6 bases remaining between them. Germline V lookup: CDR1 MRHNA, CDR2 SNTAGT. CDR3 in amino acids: CASSDSDVSGANVLTF. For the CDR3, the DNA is TGTGCCAGCAGTGACTCGGACGTCTCTGGGGCCAACGTCCTGACTTTC.

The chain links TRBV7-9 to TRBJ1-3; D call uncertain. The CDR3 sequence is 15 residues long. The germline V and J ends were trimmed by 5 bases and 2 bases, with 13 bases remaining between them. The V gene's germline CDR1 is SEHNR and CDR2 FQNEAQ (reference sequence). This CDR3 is CASSPERLTGNTIYF. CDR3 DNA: TGTGCCAGCAGCCCCGAGAGGCTTACTGGAAACACCATATATTTT. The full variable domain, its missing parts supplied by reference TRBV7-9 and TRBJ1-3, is DTGVSQNPRHKITKRGQNVTFRCDPISEHNRLYWYRQTLGQGPEFLTYFQNEAQLEKSRLLSDRFSAERPKGSFSTLEIQRTEQGDSAMYLCASSPERLTGNTIYFGEGSWLTVV.

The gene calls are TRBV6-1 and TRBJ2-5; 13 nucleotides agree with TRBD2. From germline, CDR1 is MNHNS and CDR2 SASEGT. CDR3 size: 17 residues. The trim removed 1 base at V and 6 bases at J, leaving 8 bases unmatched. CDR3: CASSEVGTSGKRQTQYF. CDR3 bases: TGTGCCAGCAGTGAAGTGGGGACTAGCGGGAAAAGGCAGACCCAGTACTTC.

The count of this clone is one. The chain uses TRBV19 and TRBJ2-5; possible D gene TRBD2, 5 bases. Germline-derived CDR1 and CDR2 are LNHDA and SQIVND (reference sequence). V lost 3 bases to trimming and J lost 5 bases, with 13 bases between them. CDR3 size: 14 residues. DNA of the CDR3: TGTGCCAGTAGTATTGGGTTTCGAGGGGAGACCCAGTACTTC. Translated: CASSIGFRGETQYF.

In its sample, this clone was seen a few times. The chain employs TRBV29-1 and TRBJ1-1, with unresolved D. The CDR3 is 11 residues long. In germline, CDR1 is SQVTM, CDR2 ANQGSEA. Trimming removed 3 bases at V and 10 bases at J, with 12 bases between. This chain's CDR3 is CSVEGGGPAFF. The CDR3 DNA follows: TGCAGCGTTGAGGGAGGAGGGCCAGCTTTCTTT. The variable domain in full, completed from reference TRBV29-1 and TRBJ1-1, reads SAVISQKPSRDICQRGTSLTIQCQVDSQVTMMFWYRQQPGQSLTLIATANQGSEATYESGFVIDKFPISRPNLTFSTLTVSNMSPEDSSIYLCSVEGGGPAFFGQGTRLTVV.

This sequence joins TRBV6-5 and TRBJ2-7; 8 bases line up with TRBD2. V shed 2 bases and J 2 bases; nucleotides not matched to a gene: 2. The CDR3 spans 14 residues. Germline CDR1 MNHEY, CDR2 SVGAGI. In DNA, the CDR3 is TGTGCCAGCAGTTACCGGGAGGGCCCCTACGAGCAGTACTTC. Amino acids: CASSYREGPYEQYF.

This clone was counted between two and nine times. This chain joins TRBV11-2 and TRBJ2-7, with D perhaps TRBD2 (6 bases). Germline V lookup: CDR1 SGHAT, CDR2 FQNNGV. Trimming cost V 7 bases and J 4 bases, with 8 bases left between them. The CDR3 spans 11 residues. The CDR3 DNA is TGTGCCAGCACAAGCGGGTACGAGCAGTACTTC. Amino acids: CASTSGYEQYF.

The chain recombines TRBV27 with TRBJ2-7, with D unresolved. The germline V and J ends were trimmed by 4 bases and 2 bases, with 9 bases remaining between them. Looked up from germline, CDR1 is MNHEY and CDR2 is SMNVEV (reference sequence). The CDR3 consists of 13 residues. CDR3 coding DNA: TGTGCCAGCAGTTCGCCTGGACCCTACGAGCAGTACTTC. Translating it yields CASSSPGPYEQYF.

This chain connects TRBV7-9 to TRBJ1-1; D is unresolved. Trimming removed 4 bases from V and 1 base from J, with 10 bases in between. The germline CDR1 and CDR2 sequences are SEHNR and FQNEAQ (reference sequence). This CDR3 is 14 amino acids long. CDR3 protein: CASSSGRRNTEAFF. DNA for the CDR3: TGTGCCAGCAGCTCTGGTCGGAGGAACACTGAAGCTTTCTTT.